Following are 8 T cell receptor beta chains from one sample sequenced in a study of cytotoxic CD8 clonotypes in ibrutinib-treated CLL. TCRdb's table, derived via immunoSEQ multiplex PCR, lists solely in-frame clones and lacks some. This table has some 130,000 clones, approximately 85% appearing once. This specimen was PBMCs, taken after 24 months of ibrutinib treatment. These receptors all come from a human donor with chronic lymphocytic leukemia.

The rearrangement links TRBV4-1 to TRBJ2-3; the D is unclear. Per the germline V gene, CDR1 is MGHRA and CDR2 is YSYEKL. There are 13 residues in the CDR3. Trimming pared 3 bases from V and 7 bases from J, leaving 11 bases between. CDR3 DNA sequence: TGCGCCAGCAGCCACCTGACTGGGCATACGCAGTATTTT. As protein: CASSHLTGHTQYF.

The V gene is TRBV5-8, the J gene TRBJ1-5; 7 bases are a match to TRBD1. This CDR3 contains 15 residues. Trimming removed 1 base from V and 5 bases from J; junction bases left unmatched: 6. Germline loops: CDR1 SGHTS, CDR2 YDEGEE. The CDR3 loop reads CASSLNRGVDQPQHF. The CDR3 DNA reads TGTGCCAGCAGCTTGAACAGGGGTGTGGATCAGCCCCAGCATTTT.

The J gene is TRBJ2-7, the V gene TRBV5-4; TRBD2 matches at 7 bases. V lost 0 bases and J lost 7; bases outside the gene matches: 7. This CDR3 region has 14 residues. The germline V gene encodes CDR1 SGHNT and CDR2 YYREEE (reference sequence). Written as DNA, the CDR3 is TGTGCCAGCAGCTTGGAAGGGACTACGAGGGAGCAGTACTTC. Translated, it gives CASSLEGTTREQYF.

The chain is built from TRBV9 and TRBJ2-1; 9 bases agree with TRBD2. Germline CDR1 is SGDLS and CDR2 is YYNGEE. Unmatched junction bases numbered 8, after V lost 4 bases and J lost 0 bases. The CDR3 has 17 amino acids. The CDR3 spells CASSPRLAAVSYNEQFF. The CDR3 DNA sequence: TGTGCCAGCAGCCCGCGACTAGCGGCCGTCTCCTACAATGAGCAGTTCTTC. Looking up the rest from reference TRBV9 and TRBJ2-1 gives the full variable domain: DSGVTQTPKHLITATGQRVTLRCSPRSGDLSVYWYQQSLDQGLQFLIQYYNGEERAKGNILERFSAQQFPDLHSELNLSSLELGDSALYFCASSPRLAAVSYNEQFFGPGTRLTVL.

The DNA for the CDR3 is TGTGCCTGGAGTTCCCTCTGGGGCAGGTTAGGCTACACCTTC. Residues: CAWSSLWGRLGYTF. This sequence joins TRBV30 and TRBJ1-2, with TRBD1 as a possible D gene (5 bases). Germline V gene lookup returns CDR1 GTSNPN and CDR2 SVGIG (reference sequence). V was shortened by 2 bases and J by 8 bases, with 18 bases between the two germline ends. This CDR3 has 14 residues.

This chain's CDR3 is CASSPQGRTYLNQPQHF. As DNA, the CDR3 is TGTGCCAGCAGTCCGCAGGGCCGGACATACCTGAATCAGCCCCAGCATTTT. V is TRBV27 and J is TRBJ1-5; D possibly corresponds to TRBD1 (5 bases). CDR1 and CDR2 (germline): MNHEY, SMNVEV (reference sequence). The CDR3 extends over 17 amino acids. The V end lost 5 bases, the J end lost 4 bases, and 21 bases lay between the germline ends.

This clone is a singleton in its sample. The rearrangement uses TRBV13 and TRBJ2-7; D tentatively fits TRBD1 or TRBD2 (5 bases each). V lost 6 bases, J lost 6 bases, and 18 bases lay in between. The CDR3 sequence is 14 residues long. Per germline, CDR1 PRHDT and CDR2 FYEKMQ (reference sequence). Here the CDR3 DNA reads TGTGCCAGCAGGCCCGGGACGCGGGCGGTCGAGCAGTACTTC. Protein: CASRPGTRAVEQYF.

The chain carries TRBV25-1 and TRBJ1-5; no clear D. V was cut by 8 bases and J by 7 bases, with 18 bases left in between. In germline, CDR1 is MGHDK, CDR2 SYGVNS. The CDR3 has 14 amino acids. In DNA, the CDR3 is TGTGCCAGCGTTAAGCGGCAATCGTCCCAGCCCCAGCATTTT. It encodes CASVKRQSSQPQHF.